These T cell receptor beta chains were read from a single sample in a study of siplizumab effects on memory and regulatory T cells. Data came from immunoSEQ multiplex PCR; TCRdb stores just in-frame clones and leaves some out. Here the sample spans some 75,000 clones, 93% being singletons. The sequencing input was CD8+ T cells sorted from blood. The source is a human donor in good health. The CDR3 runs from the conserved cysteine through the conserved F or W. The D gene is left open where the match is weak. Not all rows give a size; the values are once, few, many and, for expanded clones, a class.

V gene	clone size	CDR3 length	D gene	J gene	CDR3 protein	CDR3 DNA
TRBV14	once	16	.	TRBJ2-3	CASSQAAGPSTDTQYF	TGTGCCAGCAGCCAAGCCGCGGGTCCTAGCACAGATACGCAGTATTTT
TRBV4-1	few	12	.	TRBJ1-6	CASSPPNSPLHF	TGCGCCAGCAGCCCCCCTAATTCACCCCTCCACTTT
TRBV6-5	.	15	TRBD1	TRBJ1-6	CASSAPGGADSPLHF	TGTGCCAGCAGTGCTCCAGGGGGCGCGGATTCACCCCTCCACTTT
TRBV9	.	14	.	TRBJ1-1	CASSVVSGAAEAFF	TGTGCCAGCAGCGTAGTTTCAGGAGCGGCTGAAGCTTTCTTT
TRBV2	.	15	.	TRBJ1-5	CASSAWQEENQPQHF	TGTGCCAGCAGTGCGTGGCAGGAGGAAAATCAGCCCCAGCATTTT
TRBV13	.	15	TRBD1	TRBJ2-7	CASSPQGASPYEQYF	TGTGCCAGCAGCCCACAGGGGGCATCCCCCTACGAGCAGTACTTC
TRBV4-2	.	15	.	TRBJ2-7	CASSQDEGPGYEQYF	TGTGCCAGCAGCCAAGATGAGGGGCCTGGCTACGAGCAGTACTTC
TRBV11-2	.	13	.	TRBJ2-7	CASRQRDFYEQYF	TGTGCCAGCAGGCAACGGGACTTCTACGAGCAGTACTTC
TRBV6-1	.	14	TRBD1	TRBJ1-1	CASRPGQGWTEAFF	TGTGCCAGCAGACCTGGACAGGGGTGGACTGAAGCTTTCTTT
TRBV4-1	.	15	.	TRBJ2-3	CASSQGSASTDTQYF	TGCGCCAGCAGCCAAGGGTCGGCTAGCACAGATACGCAGTATTTT
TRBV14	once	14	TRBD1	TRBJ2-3	CASSQTGFTDTQYF	TGTGCCAGCAGCCAGACAGGGTTCACAGATACGCAGTATTTT
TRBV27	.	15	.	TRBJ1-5	CASSVQDGLNQPQHF	TGTGCCAGCAGTGTACAAGACGGACTCAATCAGCCCCAGCATTTT
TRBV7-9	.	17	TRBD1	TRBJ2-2	CASSLGFQGQGTGELFF	TGTGCCAGCAGCTTAGGCTTTCAGGGACAGGGGACCGGGGAGCTGTTTTTT
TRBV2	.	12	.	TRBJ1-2	CASLSGGRGYTF	TGTGCCAGCCTCAGCGGGGGTCGTGGCTACACCTTC
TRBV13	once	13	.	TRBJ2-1	CASSQEGGSEQFF	TGTGCCAGCAGCCAAGAGGGAGGTAGTGAGCAGTTCTTC
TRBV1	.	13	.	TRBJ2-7	CTSSCWEVHEQYF	TGCACCAGCAGCTGCTGGGAGGTCCACGAGCAGTACTTC
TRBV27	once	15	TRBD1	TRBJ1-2	CASREPGQGKDGYTF	TGTGCCAGCAGGGAACCGGGACAGGGGAAGGATGGCTACACCTTC
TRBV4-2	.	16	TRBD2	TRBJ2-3	CASSLTSGLESYTQYF	TGTGCCAGCAGCCTCACGTCGGGACTAGAATCCTATACGCAGTATTTT
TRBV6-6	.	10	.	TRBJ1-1	CASRGRETFF	TGTGCCAGCAGAGGGAGGGAGACTTTCTTT
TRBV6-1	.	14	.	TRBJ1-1	CASSERPDYPEAFF	TGTGCCAGCAGTGAAAGGCCCGACTACCCAGAAGCTTTCTTT
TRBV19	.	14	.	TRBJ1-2	CASSTYRENYGYTF	TGTGCCAGTAGTACCTACAGGGAAAACTATGGCTACACCTTC
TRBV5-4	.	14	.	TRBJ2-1	CASSSGQLDNEQFF	TGTGCCAGCAGCTCAGGACAGCTCGACAATGAGCAGTTCTTC
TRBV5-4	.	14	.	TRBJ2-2	CASSSVGITGELFF	TGTGCCAGCAGCTCAGTCGGGATAACCGGGGAGCTGTTTTTT
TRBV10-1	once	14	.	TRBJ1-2	CASSWSGKGNGYTF	TGCGCCAGCAGCTGGTCAGGGAAGGGTAATGGCTACACCTTC
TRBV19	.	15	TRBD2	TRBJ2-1	CASSIAGGLANEQFF	TGTGCCAGTAGTATCGCGGGGGGCCTAGCCAATGAGCAGTTCTTC
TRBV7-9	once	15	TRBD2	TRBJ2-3	CASSLASGSTDTQYF	TGTGCCAGCAGCTTAGCTAGCGGGAGCACAGATACGCAGTATTTT
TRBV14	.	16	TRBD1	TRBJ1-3	CASSPMQGAAGNTIYF	TGTGCCAGCAGCCCGATGCAGGGGGCCGCTGGAAACACCATATATTTT
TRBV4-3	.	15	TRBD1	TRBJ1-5	CASSPGTESNQPQHF	TGCGCCAGCAGCCCCGGGACAGAGTCAAATCAGCCCCAGCATTTT
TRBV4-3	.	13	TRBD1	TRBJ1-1	CASSLTGGSGAFF	TGCGCCAGCAGCCTTACAGGGGGCTCCGGAGCTTTCTTT
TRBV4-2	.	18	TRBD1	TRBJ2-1	CASSQEEGQGTSYNEQFF	TGTGCCAGCAGCCAAGAAGAGGGACAGGGGACCTCCTACAATGAGCAGTTCTTC
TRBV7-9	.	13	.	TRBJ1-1	CASSLSGVTEAFF	TGTGCCAGCAGCTTATCGGGGGTCACTGAAGCTTTCTTT
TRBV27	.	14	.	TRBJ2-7	CASSAILGTYEQYF	TGTGCCAGCAGTGCTATTTTAGGGACCTACGAGCAGTACTTC
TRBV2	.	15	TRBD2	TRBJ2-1	CASSESGSPYNEQFF	TGTGCCAGCTCCGAGAGCGGGAGTCCCTACAATGAGCAGTTCTTC
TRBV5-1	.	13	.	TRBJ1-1	CASSPVPNTEAFF	TGCGCCAGCAGCCCCGTCCCGAACACTGAAGCTTTCTTT
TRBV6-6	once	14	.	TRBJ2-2	CASSQQANTGELFF	TGTGCCAGCAGCCAGCAAGCGAACACCGGGGAGCTGTTTTTT
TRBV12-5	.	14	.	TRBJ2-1	CASGSSTGYNEQFF	TGTGCTAGTGGTTCCTCTACCGGCTACAATGAGCAGTTCTTC
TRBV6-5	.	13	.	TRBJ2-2	CASSYSYTGELFF	TGTGCCAGCAGTTACTCATACACCGGGGAGCTGTTTTTT
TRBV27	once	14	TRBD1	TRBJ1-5	CASSWTGRNQPQHF	TGTGCCAGCAGCTGGACAGGCCGAAATCAGCCCCAGCATTTT
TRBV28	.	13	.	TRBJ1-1	CASSAIGGAEAFF	TGTGCCAGCTCAGCAATAGGGGGGGCTGAAGCTTTCTTT
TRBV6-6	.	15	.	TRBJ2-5	CASSYTSGGRETQYF	TGTGCCAGCAGTTACACCTCGGGGGGCCGAGAGACCCAGTACTTC
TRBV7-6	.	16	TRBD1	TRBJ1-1	CASSLGDSSLNTEAFF	TGTGCCAGCAGCCTAGGGGACAGTTCGTTGAACACTGAAGCTTTCTTT
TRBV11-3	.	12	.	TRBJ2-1	CASSLPGSEQFF	TGTGCCAGCAGCTTACCCGGGAGTGAGCAGTTCTTC
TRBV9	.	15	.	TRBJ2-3	CASSEWDFTGDTQYF	TGTGCCAGCAGTGAGTGGGATTTTACGGGAGATACGCAGTATTTT
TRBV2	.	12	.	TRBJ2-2	CASTGGTGELFF	TGTGCCAGCACCGGTGGAACCGGGGAGCTGTTTTTT
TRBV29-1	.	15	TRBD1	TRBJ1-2	CSVDRQGAQDYGYTF	TGCAGCGTTGACCGACAGGGGGCGCAGGACTATGGCTACACCTTC
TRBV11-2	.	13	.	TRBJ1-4	CASSLVPNEKLFF	TGTGCCAGCAGCTTAGTCCCTAATGAAAAACTGTTTTTT
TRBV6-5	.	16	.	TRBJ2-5	CASSYSTLADQETQYF	TGTGCCAGCAGTTACTCGACCCTAGCTGATCAAGAGACCCAGTACTTC
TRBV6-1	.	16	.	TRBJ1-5	CASSEGYPRSNQPQHF	TGTGCCAGCAGTGAAGGGTACCCCCGGAGCAATCAGCCCCAGCATTTT
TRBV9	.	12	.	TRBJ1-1	CASSAEGAEAFF	TGTGCCAGCAGCGCCGAGGGTGCTGAAGCTTTCTTT
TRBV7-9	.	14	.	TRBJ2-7	CASSSGTGSYEQYF	TGTGCCAGCAGCTCCGGGACTGGCTCCTACGAGCAGTACTTC
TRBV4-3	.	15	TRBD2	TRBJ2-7	CASSQGLAGSYEQYF	TGCGCCAGCAGCCAAGGGCTAGCGGGCTCCTACGAGCAGTACTTC
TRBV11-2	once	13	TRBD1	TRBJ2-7	CASSLPGGVEQYF	TGTGCCAGCAGCTTACCAGGGGGAGTTGAGCAGTACTTC